This T cell receptor (beta chain) was retrieved from a study of blood T cells in healthy people across ages. Alongside a J-beta primer mix, a sample-barcoded 5' primer served in a second PCR lasting roughly 6 to 12 cycles. One entry per CDR3 protein results from TCRdb running MiXCR on the 5' RACE reads. Of approximately 730,000 distinct CDR3 sequences listed, about 55% are singletons. Each donor had 8 to 10 milliliters of peripheral blood drawn. Per sample, a minimum of 6.5 million PBMCs were isolated. The CDR3 spans 15 residues. V lost 3 bases and J lost 5; bases outside the gene matches: 9. The germline V gene has CDR1 WSHSY and CDR2 SAAADI.

This receptor was taken from a man older than 75 in good health. The chain is built from TRBV10-2 and TRBJ2-7, with TRBD2 matching 8 bases. The material sequenced was blood. The CDR3 loop reads CASSEGSGSIDEQYF. DNA for the CDR3: TGCGCCAGCAGTGAAGGGAGCGGGAGCATCGACGAGCAGTACTTC.